This TCR beta chain was sequenced for a study of T-cell reconstitution after alpha-beta-depleted transplantation in children. J gave up 2 bases and V 1 base, and 11 bases lay outside the gene matches. This CDR3 contains 18 residues. Unique molecular identifiers were used in preparing the TCRbeta library. MiXCR was run by TCRdb on the PCR reads, yielding one entry per CDR3 protein. The sample shows nearly 400,000 distinct CDR3 sequences, about 20% of them seen only once. The origin of this receptor is a human donor who donated a stem cell graft to a child with acute myeloid leukemia. The chain links TRBV12-3 or TRBV12-4 to TRBJ1-3; TRBD1 matches at 7 bases. The sample in question was PBMCs from the stem cell graft donor, obtained from the stem cell graft. CDR3 protein: CASSLDWDRRSPGNTIYF. The CDR3 DNA follows: TGTGCCAGCAGTTTAGACTGGGACAGAAGGTCACCTGGAAACACCATATATTTT.